These T cell receptor beta chains were read from a single sample in a study of T-cell reconstitution after alpha-beta-depleted transplantation in children. TCRdb itself ran the PCR reads through MiXCR, one entry per CDR3 protein. The table includes about 440,000 distinct CDR3 sequences, approximately 41% detected once. The sample in question was PBMCs, obtained before TCRalphabeta/CD19-depleted stem cell transplant. These receptors were collected from a girl between 2 and 10 years old with aplastic anemia, due to receive a stem cell transplant. The CDR3 runs from the conserved cysteine through the conserved F or W. D genes are given only for firm matches. Clone size, where shown, is once, few, many, or a class for clones that have expanded.

cdr3_aa | cdr3_nt | clone_size | j_call | v_call | d_call
CASRTSGGSSYNEQFF | TGTGCCAGCAGGACTAGCGGGGGAAGCTCCTACAATGAGCAGTTCTTC | - | TRBJ2-1 | TRBV7-2 | TRBD2
CASSSRTGGADTEAFF | TGTGCCAGCAGCTCCCGGACAGGGGGCGCCGACACTGAAGCTTTCTTT | - | TRBJ1-1 | TRBV7-9 | TRBD1
CAISEGVAEQYF | TGTGCCATCAGTGAAGGGGTTGCCGAGCAGTACTTC | - | TRBJ2-7 | TRBV10-3 | -
CASSLGAGLETQYF | TGCGCCAGCAGCTTAGGAGCGGGATTGGAGACCCAGTACTTC | many | TRBJ2-5 | TRBV5-1 | TRBD2
CASSSDTEQYF | TGTGCCAGCAGCTCGGACACGGAGCAGTACTTC | few | TRBJ2-7 | TRBV13 | -
CASSLATTSSGGTNEQFF | TGCGCCAGCAGCTTAGCCACCACGTCTAGCGGGGGGACCAATGAGCAGTTCTTC | - | TRBJ2-1 | TRBV5-1 | TRBD2
CASSLSPGLKRTDTQYF | TGTGCCAGCAGTTTATCGCCGGGACTAAAACGCACAGATACGCAGTATTTT | - | TRBJ2-3 | TRBV27 | TRBD2
CASSLTAGFYNEQFF | TGTGCCAGCAGTTTAACGGCGGGATTCTACAATGAGCAGTTCTTC | - | TRBJ2-1 | TRBV27 | -
CSVEGPLKGKLFF | TGCAGTGTGGAGGGACCTCTCAAAGGAAAACTGTTTTTT | - | TRBJ1-4 | TRBV20-1 | -
CASSLSGANYEQYF | TGTGCCAGCAGCCTCAGCGGGGCAAACTACGAGCAGTACTTC | many | TRBJ2-7 | TRBV7-9 | TRBD2
CASWAGAWAFF | TGTGCCAGCTGGGCGGGAGCTTGGGCTTTCTTT | - | TRBJ1-1 | TRBV6-6 | -
CASSLVEGREQYF | TGTGCCAGCAGTTTGGTGGAAGGGAGGGAGCAGTACTTC | once | TRBJ2-7 | TRBV12-3/TRBV12-4 | -
CASSQTLLTSGGYNEQFF | TGTGCCAGCAGCCAGACCCTACTGACTAGCGGGGGTTACAATGAGCAGTTCTTC | - | TRBJ2-1 | TRBV3-1 | TRBD2
CASSPSNTGELFF | TGTGCCAGCAGCCCTTCGAACACCGGGGAGCTGTTTTTT | many | TRBJ2-2 | TRBV28 | -
CSASRGRGKREGPRNEQFF | TGCAGTGCTAGTCGGGGGCGCGGGAAGCGGGAGGGCCCCCGCAATGAGCAGTTCTTC | few | TRBJ2-1 | TRBV20-1 | TRBD2
CASSLDPSSGVYNEQFF | TGTGCCAGCAGCTTAGATCCTTCTAGCGGGGTCTACAATGAGCAGTTCTTC | few | TRBJ2-1 | TRBV11-3 | TRBD2
CASSPYRLPGANVLTF | TGTGCCAGCAGCCCCTACAGGTTACCTGGGGCCAACGTCCTGACTTTC | - | TRBJ2-6 | TRBV25-1 | -
CSARDRKFWTSGKNEQFF | TGCAGTGCTAGAGATCGTAAGTTTTGGACTAGCGGGAAGAATGAGCAGTTCTTC | few | TRBJ2-1 | TRBV20-1 | TRBD2
CASSLEGGGHVTDTQYF | TGTGCCAGCAGCTTAGAGGGGGGGGGCCACGTCACAGATACGCAGTATTTT | - | TRBJ2-3 | TRBV11-1 | -
CASSPSGGRGTGELFF | TGCGCCAGCAGCCCGTCGGGGGGGCGCGGCACCGGGGAGCTGTTTTTT | - | TRBJ2-2 | TRBV5-1 | TRBD2
CSAQLAGAEQFF | TGCAGTGCTCAGTTAGCGGGGGCTGAGCAGTTCTTC | - | TRBJ2-1 | TRBV20-1 | TRBD2